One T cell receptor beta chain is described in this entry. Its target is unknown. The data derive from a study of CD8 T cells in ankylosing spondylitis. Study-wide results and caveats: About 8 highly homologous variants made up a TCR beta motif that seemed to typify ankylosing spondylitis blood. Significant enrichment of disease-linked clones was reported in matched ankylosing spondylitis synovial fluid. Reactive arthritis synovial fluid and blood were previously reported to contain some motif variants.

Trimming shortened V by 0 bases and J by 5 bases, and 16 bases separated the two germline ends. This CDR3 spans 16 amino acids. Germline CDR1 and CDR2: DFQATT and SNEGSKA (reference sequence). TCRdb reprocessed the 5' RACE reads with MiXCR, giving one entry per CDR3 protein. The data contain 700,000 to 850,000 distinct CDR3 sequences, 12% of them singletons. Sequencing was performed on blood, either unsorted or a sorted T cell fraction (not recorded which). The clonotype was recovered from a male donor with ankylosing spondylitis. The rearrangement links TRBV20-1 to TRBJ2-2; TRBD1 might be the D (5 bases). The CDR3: CSARDWSRARTGELFF. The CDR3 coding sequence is TGCAGTGCTAGAGATTGGAGCAGGGCACGGACCGGGGAGCTGTTTTTT.